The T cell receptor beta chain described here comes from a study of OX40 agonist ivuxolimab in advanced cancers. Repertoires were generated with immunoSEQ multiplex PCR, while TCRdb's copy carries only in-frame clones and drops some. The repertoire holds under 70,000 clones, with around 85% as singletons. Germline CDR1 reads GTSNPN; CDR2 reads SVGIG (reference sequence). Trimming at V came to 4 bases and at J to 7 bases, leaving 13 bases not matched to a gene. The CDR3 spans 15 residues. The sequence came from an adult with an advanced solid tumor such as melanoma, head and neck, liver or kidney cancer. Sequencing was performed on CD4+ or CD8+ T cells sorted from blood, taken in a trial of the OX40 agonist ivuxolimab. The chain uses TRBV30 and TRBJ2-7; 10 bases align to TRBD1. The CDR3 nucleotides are TGTGCCTGGAAACCCCGGGGGACAGGGGCTAGAGAGCAGTACTTC. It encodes CAWKPRGTGAREQYF.